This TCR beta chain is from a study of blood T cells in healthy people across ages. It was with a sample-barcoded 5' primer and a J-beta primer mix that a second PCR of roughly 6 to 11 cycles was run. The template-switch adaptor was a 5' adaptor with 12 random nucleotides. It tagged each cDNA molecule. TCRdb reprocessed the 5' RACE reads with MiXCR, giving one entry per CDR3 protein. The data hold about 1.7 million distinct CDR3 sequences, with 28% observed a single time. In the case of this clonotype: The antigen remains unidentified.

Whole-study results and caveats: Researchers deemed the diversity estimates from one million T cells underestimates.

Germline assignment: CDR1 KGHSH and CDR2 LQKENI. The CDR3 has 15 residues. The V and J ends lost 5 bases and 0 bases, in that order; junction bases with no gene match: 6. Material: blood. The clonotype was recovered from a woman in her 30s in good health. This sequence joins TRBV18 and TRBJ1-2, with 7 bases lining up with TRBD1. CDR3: CASSLGQKSNYGYTF. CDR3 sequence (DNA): TGTGCCAGCTCATTGGGACAGAAGTCTAACTATGGCTACACCTTC. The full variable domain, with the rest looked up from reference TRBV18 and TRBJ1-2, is NAGVMQNPRHLVRRRGQEARLRCSPMKGHSHVYWYRQLPEEGLKFMVYLQKENIIDESGMPKERFSAEFPKEGPSILRIQQVVRGDSAAYFCASSLGQKSNYGYTFGSGTRLTVV.